The next 2 T cell receptor beta chains were all read from a single sample in a study of Graves' ophthalmopathy and Graves' hyperthyroidism. RNA transcripts were the template, and TCR beta CDR3 regions were amplified from them. First-round RT-PCR employed HTBI primers, with a second-round multiplex PCR after it. TCRdb ran MiXCR on the multiplex PCR reads and lists one entry per CDR3 protein. The sample yields 650,000 to 900,000 distinct CDR3 sequences, 35% to 50% seen once. The specimen sequenced was peripheral blood. Receptors were obtained from an adult man with Graves' ophthalmopathy.

The sample holds a few counts of this clonotype. The chain couples TRBV2 to TRBJ2-7; no clear D gene. Germline CDR1 reads SNHLY; CDR2 reads FYNNEI. The CDR3 loop spans 12 amino acids. V was shortened by 5 bases and J by 2 bases, with 7 bases between the two germline ends. This chain's CDR3 is CASSKWPYEQYF. CDR3 nucleotide sequence: TGTGCCAGCAGTAAATGGCCCTACGAGCAGTACTTC.

The CDR3 loop is CATSDPGTGEEETQYF. CDR3 nucleotide sequence: TGTGCCACCAGTGACCCAGGGACAGGGGAGGAGGAGACCCAGTACTTC. The V gene is TRBV24-1, the J gene TRBJ2-5; TRBD1 matches at 10 bases. The CDR3 spans 16 residues. CDR1 is KGHDR, CDR2 SFDVKD, per germline. Unmatched junction bases numbered 9, after V lost 4 bases and J lost 5 bases.